This is a list of T cell receptor beta chains from one sample in a study of blood T cell repertoires in COVID-19. Here immunoSEQ multiplex PCR was the method, and the copy in TCRdb shows in-frame clones only, minus some. Altogether 250,000 to 350,000 clones are present, 87% being singletons, with the ten largest covering approximately 5.7%. The sample was PBMCs or T cells enriched from blood (not recorded which). The origin of the receptors is a woman in her forties who had recovered from COVID-19. CDR3s include the opening cysteine and the closing phenylalanine or tryptophan. D genes are given only for firm matches.

>TRBV7-6|TRBD1|TRBJ2-1
TGTGCCAGCAGCTTCGCCGCAGGGGGCAATGAGCAGTTCTTC
CASSFAAGGNEQFF
>TRBV19|-|TRBJ2-3
TGTGCCAGTAGTATCGCGGCGGGTCCTAGCACAGATACGCAGTATTTT
CASSIAAGPSTDTQYF
>TRBV11-2|-|TRBJ2-7
TGTGCCAGCAGCTTAGCCTCCGGGAGTCCCCCCCTCGAGCAGTACTTC
CASSLASGSPPLEQYF
>TRBV2|-|TRBJ2-1
TGTGCCAGCAGGGAGGCCCCGTACAATGAGCAGTTCTTC
CASREAPYNEQFF
>TRBV5-6|-|TRBJ2-5
TGTGCCAGCAGCTTGGCCAGGGAGACCCAGTACTTC
CASSLARETQYF
>TRBV4-1|TRBD2|TRBJ2-5
TGCGCCAGCAGCGAAGGGACTAGCGGGAGGTTCCAAGAGACCCAGTACTTC
CASSEGTSGRFQETQYF
>TRBV18|TRBD2|TRBJ2-3
TGTGCCAGCTCTCGATCAGCGGGAAACACAGATACGCAGTATTTT
CASSRSAGNTDTQYF
>TRBV28|TRBD1|TRBJ2-7
TGTGCCAGCAGTTCAGGGACAGTTACCTACGAGCAGTACTTC
CASSSGTVTYEQYF
>TRBV7-2|TRBD1|TRBJ1-2
TGTGCCAGCAGCTTCTCCGGGACAGGGGATCGGGGCTACACCTTC
CASSFSGTGDRGYTF
>TRBV18|-|TRBJ1-4
TGTGCCAGCTCACCAGACCCACTAAGGACTAATGAAAAACTGTTTTTT
CASSPDPLRTNEKLFF